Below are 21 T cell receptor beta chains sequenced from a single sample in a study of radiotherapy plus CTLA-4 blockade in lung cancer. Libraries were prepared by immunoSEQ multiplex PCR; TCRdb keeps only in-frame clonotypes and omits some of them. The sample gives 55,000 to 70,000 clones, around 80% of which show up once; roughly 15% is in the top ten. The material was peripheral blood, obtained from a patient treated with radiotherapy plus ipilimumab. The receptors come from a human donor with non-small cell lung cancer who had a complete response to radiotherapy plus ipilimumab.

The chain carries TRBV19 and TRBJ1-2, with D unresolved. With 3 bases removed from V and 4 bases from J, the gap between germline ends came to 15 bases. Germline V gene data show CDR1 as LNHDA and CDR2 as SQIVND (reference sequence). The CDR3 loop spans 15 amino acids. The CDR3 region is CASSISPGLSYGYTF. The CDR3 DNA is TGTGCCAGTAGTATTTCCCCGGGGTTGAGCTATGGCTACACCTTC.

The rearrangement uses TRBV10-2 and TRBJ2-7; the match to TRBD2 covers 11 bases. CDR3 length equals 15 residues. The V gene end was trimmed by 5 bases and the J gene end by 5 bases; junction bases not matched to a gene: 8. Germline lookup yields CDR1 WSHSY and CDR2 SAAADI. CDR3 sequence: CASSRPSGGRNEQYF. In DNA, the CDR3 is TGCGCCAGCAGTAGGCCTAGCGGGGGGCGGAACGAGCAGTACTTC.

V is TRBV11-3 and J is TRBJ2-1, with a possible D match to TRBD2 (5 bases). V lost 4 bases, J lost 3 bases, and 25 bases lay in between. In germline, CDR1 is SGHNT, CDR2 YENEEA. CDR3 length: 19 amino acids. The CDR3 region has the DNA TGTGCCAGCAGCTCCCGGGTAGCGCGGGTCCAACAACTCTACAATGAGCAGTTCTTC. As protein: CASSSRVARVQQLYNEQFF.

For the CDR3, the DNA is TGTGCCAGCAGCTTAAATACCCCGGGCACTGAAGCTTTCTTT. Amino acid sequence: CASSLNTPGTEAFF. V is TRBV11-2 and J is TRBJ1-1; D gene uncertain. Trimming took 2 bases from V and 4 from J, leaving 11 bases between them. This CDR3 region has 14 residues. The germline gives CDR1 SGHAT, CDR2 FQNNGV.

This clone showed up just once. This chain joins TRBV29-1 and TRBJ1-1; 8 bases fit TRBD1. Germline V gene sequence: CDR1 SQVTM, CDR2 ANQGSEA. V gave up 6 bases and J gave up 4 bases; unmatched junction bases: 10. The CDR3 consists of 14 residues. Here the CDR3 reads CSVHAVDRGTEAFF. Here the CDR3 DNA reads TGCAGCGTCCACGCCGTAGACAGGGGCACTGAAGCTTTCTTT. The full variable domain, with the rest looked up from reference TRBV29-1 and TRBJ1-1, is SAVISQKPSRDICQRGTSLTIQCQVDSQVTMMFWYRQQPGQSLTLIATANQGSEATYESGFVIDKFPISRPNLTFSTLTVSNMSPEDSSIYLCSVHAVDRGTEAFFGQGTRLTVV.

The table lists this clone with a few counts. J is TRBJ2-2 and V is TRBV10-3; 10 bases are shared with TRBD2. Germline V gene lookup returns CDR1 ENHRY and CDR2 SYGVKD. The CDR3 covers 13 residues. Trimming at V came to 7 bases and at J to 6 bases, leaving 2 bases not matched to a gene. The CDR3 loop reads CAIMSGGAGELFF. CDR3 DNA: TGTGCCATCATGAGCGGGGGGGCCGGGGAGCTGTTTTTT.

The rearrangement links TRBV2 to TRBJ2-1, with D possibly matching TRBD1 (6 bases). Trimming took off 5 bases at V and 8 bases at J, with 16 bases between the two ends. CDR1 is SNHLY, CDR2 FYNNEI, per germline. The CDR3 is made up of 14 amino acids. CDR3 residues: CASSSLIQGDEQFF. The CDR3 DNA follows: TGTGCCAGCAGTTCACTTATACAGGGAGATGAGCAGTTCTTC.

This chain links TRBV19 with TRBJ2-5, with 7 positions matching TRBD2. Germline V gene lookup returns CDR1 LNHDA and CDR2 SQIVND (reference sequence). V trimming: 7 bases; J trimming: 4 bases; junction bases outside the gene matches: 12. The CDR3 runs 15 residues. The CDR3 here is CASKSGGRVGETQYF. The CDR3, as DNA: TGTGCCAGTAAGTCTGGCGGGAGAGTGGGAGAGACCCAGTACTTC.

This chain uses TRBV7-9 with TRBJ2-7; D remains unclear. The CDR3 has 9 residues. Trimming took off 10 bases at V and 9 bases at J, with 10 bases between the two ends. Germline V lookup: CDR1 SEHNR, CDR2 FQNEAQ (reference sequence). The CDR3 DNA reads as TGTGCCAAAGATGGCGGGCAGTACTTC. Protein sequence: CAKDGGQYF.

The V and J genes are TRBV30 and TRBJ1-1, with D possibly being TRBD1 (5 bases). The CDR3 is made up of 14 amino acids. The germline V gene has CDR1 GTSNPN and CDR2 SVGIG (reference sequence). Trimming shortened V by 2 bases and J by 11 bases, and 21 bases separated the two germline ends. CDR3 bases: TGTGCCTGGAGTACCAGCAGGGTCACTCTGGCGGCTTTCTTT. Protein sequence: CAWSTSRVTLAAFF.

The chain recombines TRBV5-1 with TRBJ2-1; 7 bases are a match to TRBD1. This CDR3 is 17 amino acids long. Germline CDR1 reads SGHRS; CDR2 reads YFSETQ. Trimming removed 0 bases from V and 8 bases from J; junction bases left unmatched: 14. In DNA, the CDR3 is TGCGCCAGCAGCTTGGTCAAGGACAGGAGATATTTACATGAGCAGTTCTTC. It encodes CASSLVKDRRYLHEQFF.

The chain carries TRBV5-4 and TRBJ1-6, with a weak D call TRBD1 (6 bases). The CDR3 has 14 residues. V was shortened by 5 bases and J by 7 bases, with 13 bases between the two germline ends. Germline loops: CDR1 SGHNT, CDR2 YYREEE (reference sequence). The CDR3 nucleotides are TGTGCCAGCAGTTCACCAGGGGAGAATTCACCCCTCCACTTT. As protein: CASSSPGENSPLHF.

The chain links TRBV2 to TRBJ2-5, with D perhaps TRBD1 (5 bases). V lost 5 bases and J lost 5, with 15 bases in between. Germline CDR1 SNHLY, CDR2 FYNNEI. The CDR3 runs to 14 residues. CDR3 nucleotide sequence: TGTGCCAGCAGTTCAGGGCCCCCACTGGAGACCCAGTACTTC. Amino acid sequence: CASSSGPPLETQYF.

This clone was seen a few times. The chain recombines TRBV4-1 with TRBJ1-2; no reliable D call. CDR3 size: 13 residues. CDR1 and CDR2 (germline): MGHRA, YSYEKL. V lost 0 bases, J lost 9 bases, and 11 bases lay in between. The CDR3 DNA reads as TGCGCCAGCAGCCAAGATGAAGAGGTTCGCTACACCTTC. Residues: CASSQDEEVRYTF.

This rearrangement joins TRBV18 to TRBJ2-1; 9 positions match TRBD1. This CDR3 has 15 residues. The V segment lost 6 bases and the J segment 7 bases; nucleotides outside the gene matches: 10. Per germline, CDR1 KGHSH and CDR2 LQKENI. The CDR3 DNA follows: TGTGCCAGCTCGCCCGACAGGGGGACTCGGAATGAGCAGTTCTTC. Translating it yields CASSPDRGTRNEQFF.

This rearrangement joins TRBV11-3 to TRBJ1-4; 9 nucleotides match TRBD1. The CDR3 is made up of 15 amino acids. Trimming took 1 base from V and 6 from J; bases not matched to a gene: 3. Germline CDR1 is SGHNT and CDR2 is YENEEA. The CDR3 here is CASSLVGQGYEKLFF. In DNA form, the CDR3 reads TGTGCCAGCAGCTTAGTAGGACAGGGGTATGAAAAACTGTTTTTT. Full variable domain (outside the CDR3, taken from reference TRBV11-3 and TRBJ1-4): EAGVVQSPRYKIIEKKQPVAFWCNPISGHNTLYWYLQNLGQGPELLIRYENEEAVDDSQLPKDRFSAERLKGVDSTLKIQPAELGDSAVYLCASSLVGQGYEKLFFGSGTQLSVL.

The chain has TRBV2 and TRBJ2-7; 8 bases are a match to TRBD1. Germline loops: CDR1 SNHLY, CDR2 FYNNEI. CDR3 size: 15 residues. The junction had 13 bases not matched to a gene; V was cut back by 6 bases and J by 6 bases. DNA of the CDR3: TGTGCCAGCAGCGGACAGGGTGCGGGGTTGGGCGAGCAGTACTTC. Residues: CASSGQGAGLGEQYF. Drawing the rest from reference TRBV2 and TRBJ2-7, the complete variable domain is EPEVTQTPSHQVTQMGQEVILRCVPISNHLYFYWYRQILGQKVEFLVSFYNNEISEKSEIFDDQFSVERPDGSNFTLKIRSTKLEDSAMYFCASSGQGAGLGEQYFGPGTRLTVT.

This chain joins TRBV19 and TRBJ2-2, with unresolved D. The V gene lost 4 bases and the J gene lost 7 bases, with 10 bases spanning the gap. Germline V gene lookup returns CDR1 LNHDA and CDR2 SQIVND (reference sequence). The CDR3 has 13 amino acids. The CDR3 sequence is CASSTNVGGELFF. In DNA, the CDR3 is TGTGCCAGTAGTACCAACGTCGGCGGGGAGCTGTTTTTT. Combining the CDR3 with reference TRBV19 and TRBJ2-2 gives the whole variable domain DGGITQSPKYLFRKEGQNVTLSCEQNLNHDAMYWYRQDPGQGLRLIYYSQIVNDFQKGDIAEGYSVSREKKESFPLTVTSAQKNPTAFYLCASSTNVGGELFFGEGSRLTVL.

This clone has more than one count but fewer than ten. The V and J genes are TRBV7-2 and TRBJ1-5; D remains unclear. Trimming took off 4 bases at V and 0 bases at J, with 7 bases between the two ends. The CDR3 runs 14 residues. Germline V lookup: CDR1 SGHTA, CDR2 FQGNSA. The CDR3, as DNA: TGTGCCAGCAGCTCGGGGTATAGCAATCAGCCCCAGCATTTT. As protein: CASSSGYSNQPQHF.

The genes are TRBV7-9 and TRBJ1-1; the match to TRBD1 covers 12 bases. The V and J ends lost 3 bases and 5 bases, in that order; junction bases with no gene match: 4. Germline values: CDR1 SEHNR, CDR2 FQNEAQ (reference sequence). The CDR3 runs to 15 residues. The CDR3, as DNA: TGTGCCAGCAGCTTGGGACAGGGGGCAAAGACTGAAGCTTTCTTT. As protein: CASSLGQGAKTEAFF.

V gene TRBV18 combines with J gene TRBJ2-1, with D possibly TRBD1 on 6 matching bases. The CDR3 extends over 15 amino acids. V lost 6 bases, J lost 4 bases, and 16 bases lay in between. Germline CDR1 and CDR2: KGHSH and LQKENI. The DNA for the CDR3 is TGTGCCAGCTCTCCAGTGACAGGAGGTTACAATGAGCAGTTCTTC. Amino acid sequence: CASSPVTGGYNEQFF.